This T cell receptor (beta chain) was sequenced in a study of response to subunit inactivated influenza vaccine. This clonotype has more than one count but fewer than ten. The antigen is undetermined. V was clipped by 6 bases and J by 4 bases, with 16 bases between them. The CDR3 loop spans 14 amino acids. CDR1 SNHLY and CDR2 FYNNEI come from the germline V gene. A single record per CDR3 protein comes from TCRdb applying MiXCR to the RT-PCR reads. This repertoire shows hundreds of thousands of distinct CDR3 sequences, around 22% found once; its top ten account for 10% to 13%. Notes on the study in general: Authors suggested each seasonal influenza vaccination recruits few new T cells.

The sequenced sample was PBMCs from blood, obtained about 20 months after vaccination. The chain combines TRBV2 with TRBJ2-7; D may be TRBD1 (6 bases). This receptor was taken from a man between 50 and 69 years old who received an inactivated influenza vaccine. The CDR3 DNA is TGTGCCAGCAGGGCCTCAGGGGTGAGGTACGAGCAGTACTTC. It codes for CASRASGVRYEQYF.